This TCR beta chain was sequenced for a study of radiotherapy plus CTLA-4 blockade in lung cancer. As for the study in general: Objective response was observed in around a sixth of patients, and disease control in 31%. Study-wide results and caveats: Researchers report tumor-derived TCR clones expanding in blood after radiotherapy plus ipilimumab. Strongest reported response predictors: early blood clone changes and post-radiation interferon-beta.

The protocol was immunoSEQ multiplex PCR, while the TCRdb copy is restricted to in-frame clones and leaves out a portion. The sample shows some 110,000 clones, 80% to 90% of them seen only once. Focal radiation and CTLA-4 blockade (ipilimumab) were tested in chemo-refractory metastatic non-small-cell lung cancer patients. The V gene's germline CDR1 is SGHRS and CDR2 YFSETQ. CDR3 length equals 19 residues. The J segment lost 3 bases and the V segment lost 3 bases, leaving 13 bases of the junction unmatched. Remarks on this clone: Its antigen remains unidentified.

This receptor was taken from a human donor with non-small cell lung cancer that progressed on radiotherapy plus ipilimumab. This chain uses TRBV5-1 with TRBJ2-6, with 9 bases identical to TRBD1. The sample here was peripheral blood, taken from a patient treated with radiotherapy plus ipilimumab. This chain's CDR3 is CASSSLLGQGSGGANVLTF. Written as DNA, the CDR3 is TGCGCCAGCAGCTCTCTTCTGGGACAGGGTTCAGGTGGGGCCAACGTCCTGACTTTC.